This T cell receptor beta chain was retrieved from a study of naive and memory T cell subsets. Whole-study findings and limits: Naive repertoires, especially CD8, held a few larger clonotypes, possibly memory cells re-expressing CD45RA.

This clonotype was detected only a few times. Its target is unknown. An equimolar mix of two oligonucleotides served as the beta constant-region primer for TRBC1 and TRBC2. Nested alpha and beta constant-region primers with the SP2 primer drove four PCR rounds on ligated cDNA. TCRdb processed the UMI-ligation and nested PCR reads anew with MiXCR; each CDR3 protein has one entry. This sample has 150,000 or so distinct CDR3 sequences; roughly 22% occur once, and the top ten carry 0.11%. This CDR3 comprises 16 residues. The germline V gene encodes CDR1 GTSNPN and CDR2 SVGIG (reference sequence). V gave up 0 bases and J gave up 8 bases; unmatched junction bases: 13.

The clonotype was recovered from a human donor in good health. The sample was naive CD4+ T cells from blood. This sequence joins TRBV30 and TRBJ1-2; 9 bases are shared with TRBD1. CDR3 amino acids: CAWSVTERDRVYGYTF. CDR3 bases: TGTGCCTGGAGTGTAACGGAAAGGGACAGGGTCTACGGCTACACCTTC.